One and the same sample provided the 21 T cell receptor beta chains below, sequenced in a study of technical replicates of blood from four donors. Method: immunoSEQ multiplex PCR; TCRdb's copy keeps in-frame clones and lacks some. The sample consists of 64,000 or so clones, more than 75% of them appearing once. Specimen: PBMCs. These receptor sequences come from a human donor in good health. Some clones in this sample may be carry-over from other donors' samples.

This clone was found many times. The chain couples TRBV7-6 to TRBJ1-5; D ambiguous. The CDR3 consists of 12 residues. Germline V lookup: CDR1 SGHVS, CDR2 FNYEAQ. V dropped 2 bases and J dropped 7 bases, with 6 bases sitting between them. The CDR3 region is CASSLPGQPQHF. The CDR3 DNA sequence: TGTGCCAGCAGCTTACCTGGCCAGCCCCAGCATTTT.

This clone was observed once. This chain links TRBV7-6 with TRBJ2-1; D gene ambiguous. The V end was cut by 5 bases, the J end by 6 bases, with 14 bases between. CDR1 and CDR2 (germline): SGHVS, FNYEAQ. This CDR3 comprises 14 residues. The CDR3 sequence: CASSPSLVSNEQFF. The CDR3, as DNA: TGTGCCAGCAGCCCATCCTTAGTGAGCAATGAGCAGTTCTTC.

This clone was observed once. The chain links TRBV4-1 to TRBJ2-7; TRBD1 matches at 7 bases. The CDR3 is 15 amino acids. V shed 0 bases, J shed 2 bases, and the junction held 4 bases outside the gene matches. Germline loops: CDR1 MGHRA, CDR2 YSYEKL. The CDR3, as DNA: TGCGCCAGCAGCCAAGAAAACAGGGGTACCTACGAGCAGTACTTC. Translation gives CASSQENRGTYEQYF.

J is TRBJ2-5 and V is TRBV11-2, with TRBD2 matching over 7 bases. The germline V gene encodes CDR1 SGHAT and CDR2 FQNNGV. The CDR3 runs 13 residues. Trimming at V came to 3 bases and at J to 5 bases, leaving 3 bases not matched to a gene. The CDR3 DNA reads TGTGCCAGCAGCTTCGGGGGAGGGGAGACCCAGTACTTC. It yields the protein CASSFGGGETQYF.

J is TRBJ2-3 and V is TRBV5-4; 13 bases line up with TRBD2. This CDR3 has 18 residues. The V segment lost 2 bases and the J segment 5 bases; nucleotides outside the gene matches: 11. Germline CDR1 reads SGHNT; CDR2 reads YYREEE (reference sequence). CDR3 in amino acids: CASSLGSTSGRALDTQYF. The DNA of the CDR3 is TGTGCCAGCAGCTTAGGGTCAACTAGCGGGAGGGCCCTAGATACGCAGTATTTT.

The rearrangement joins TRBV19 to TRBJ2-1; D possibly corresponds to TRBD1 (5 bases). The CDR3 runs 15 residues. Trimming took off 6 bases at V and 8 bases at J, with 20 bases between the two ends. CDR1 is LNHDA and CDR2 is SQIVND in the germline V gene (reference sequence). CDR3 residues: CASSVTGFYSDEQFF. For the CDR3, the DNA is TGTGCCAGTAGCGTCACAGGATTCTATTCGGATGAGCAGTTCTTC.

This clone was counted only a few times. V is TRBV7-9 and J is TRBJ2-7; D may be TRBD2 (5 bases). CDR3 length: 14 residues. Germline V gene data show CDR1 as SEHNR and CDR2 as FQNEAQ (reference sequence). V was cut by 5 bases and J by 3 bases, with 14 bases left in between. CDR3 nucleotides: TGTGCCAGCAGCGACCCTTGGAGCGGCTACGAGCAGTACTTC. Translation: CASSDPWSGYEQYF.

This rearrangement joins TRBV6-1 to TRBJ2-5; no definite D call. The germline V gene encodes CDR1 MNHNS and CDR2 SASEGT. There are 11 residues in the CDR3. Deletions cut 7 bases from V and 5 bases from J, with 8 bases between. The CDR3, as DNA: TGTGCCAGCAAATACACGGAGACCCAGTACTTC. Translating gives CASKYTETQYF.

The gene calls are TRBV13 and TRBJ2-7; a weak D match, TRBD2 (6 bases). Trimming left V 1 base short and J 3 bases short, with 13 bases between. Germline V gives CDR1 PRHDT, CDR2 FYEKMQ (reference sequence). The CDR3 consists of 15 residues. CDR3 nucleotides: TGTGCCAGCAGCTTAGAAGGCGGGGCCATCTACGAGCAGTACTTC. Protein sequence: CASSLEGGAIYEQYF.

This chain uses TRBV5-1 with TRBJ1-1, with 7 bases fitting TRBD1. V lost 3 bases and J lost 1; bases outside the gene matches: 6. Per germline, CDR1 SGHRS and CDR2 YFSETQ. The CDR3 is 15 residues long. The CDR3 DNA is TGCGCCAGCAGCTGGGGACAGATTTCGAACACTGAAGCTTTCTTT. This encodes CASSWGQISNTEAFF.

The CDR3 nucleotides read TGTGCCAGCAGTGACTGGGGAACGGGAGAGATGCATGAGCAGTTCTTC. Its protein product is CASSDWGTGEMHEQFF. J is TRBJ2-1 and V is TRBV6-4, with a possible D match to TRBD2 (6 bases). V shed 1 base and J shed 8 bases, with 18 bases lying between them. The CDR3 contains 16 residues. From germline, CDR1 is MRHNA and CDR2 SNTAGT.

This chain connects TRBV4-3 to TRBJ1-2; D might be TRBD1 (5 bases). This CDR3 is 15 amino acids long. The V gene lost 0 bases and the J gene lost 6 bases, with 14 bases spanning the gap. The germline V gene encodes CDR1 LGHNA and CDR2 YSLEER. The CDR3 spells CASSQELQAGDGYTF. CDR3 DNA: TGCGCCAGCAGCCAAGAATTGCAGGCGGGGGATGGCTACACCTTC.

The CDR3 bases are TGTGCCAGCAGTGGCCGGACTAGCGGGGGAGATACGCAGTATTTT. Translation gives CASSGRTSGGDTQYF. J is TRBJ2-3 and V is TRBV6-1; TRBD2 matches 13 bases. The CDR3 is made up of 15 amino acids. The junction had 3 bases not matched to a gene; V was cut back by 4 bases and J by 5 bases. Germline CDR1 and CDR2: MNHNS and SASEGT.

The rearrangement uses TRBV7-9 and TRBJ2-3, with D possibly being TRBD1 (5 bases). The V gene lost 11 bases and the J gene lost 7 bases, with 16 bases spanning the gap. Germline assignment: CDR1 SEHNR and CDR2 FQNEAQ (reference sequence). The CDR3 length is 12 residues. For the CDR3, the DNA is TGTGCCGTAGGGTCAGGGCCCTATACGCAGTATTTT. This encodes CAVGSGPYTQYF.

The J gene is TRBJ2-2, the V gene TRBV2; tentative D call: TRBD2 (6 bases). The germline CDR1 and CDR2 sequences are SNHLY and FYNNEI. The CDR3 contains 14 residues. With 5 bases removed from V and 7 bases from J, the gap between germline ends came to 14 bases. CDR3 region: CASSPRLDGGELFF. The DNA of the CDR3 is TGTGCCAGCAGTCCTAGACTAGATGGCGGGGAGCTGTTTTTT.

The chain joins TRBV7-2 to TRBJ2-1; maybe TRBD2 (6 bases). The CDR3 sequence is 14 residues long. V was cut by 3 bases and J by 12 bases, with 18 bases left in between. CDR1 is SGHTA and CDR2 is FQGNSA in the germline V gene. The CDR3 here is CASSFHRDGGAQFF. The CDR3 coding sequence is TGTGCCAGCAGCTTCCACCGGGACGGAGGGGCGCAGTTCTTC.

V gene TRBV5-1 combines with J gene TRBJ2-7, with 8 positions matching TRBD2. V trimming: 4 bases; J trimming: 7 bases; junction bases outside the gene matches: 10. The V gene's germline CDR1 is SGHRS and CDR2 YFSETQ. The CDR3 runs 14 residues. CDR3 nucleotides: TGCGCCAGCAGCGTGGGTCAGCGGGAGCGGGAGCAGTACTTC. It encodes CASSVGQREREQYF.

CDR3 region: CASSLGAGGLNEQFF. DNA for the CDR3: TGCGCCAGCAGCTTGGGGGCGGGGGGTTTAAATGAGCAGTTCTTC. This chain connects TRBV5-1 to TRBJ2-1; 8 nucleotides agree with TRBD2. Germline-derived CDR1 and CDR2 are SGHRS and YFSETQ. The CDR3 extends over 15 amino acids. V was clipped by 0 bases and J by 7 bases; unmatched bases: 6.

The chain is built from TRBV25-1 and TRBJ2-3; a weak D match, TRBD1 (5 bases). The V gene lost 6 bases and the J gene lost 10 bases, with 17 bases spanning the gap. Looked up from germline, CDR1 is MGHDK and CDR2 is SYGVNS. The CDR3 consists of 13 residues. CDR3 coding DNA: TGTGCCAGCAGGGACGACAGTGGGTTCTCGCAGTATTTT. Residues: CASRDDSGFSQYF. Together with reference TRBV25-1 and TRBJ2-3, the CDR3 gives the full variable domain: EADIYQTPRYLVIGTGKKITLECSQTMGHDKMYWYQQDPGMELHLIHYSYGVNSTEKGDLSSESTVSRIRTEHFPLTLESARPSHTSQYLCASRDDSGFSQYFGPGTRLTVL.

This clone was recorded a few times. The gene calls are TRBV2 and TRBJ2-1; 7 bases agree with TRBD1. The ends lost 6 bases at V and 6 bases at J; junction bases unmatched: 8. The CDR3 spans 14 residues. Germline V gene data show CDR1 as SNHLY and CDR2 as FYNNEI. This CDR3 is CASSDRDRSNEQFF. The CDR3 DNA follows: TGTGCCAGCAGCGACCGGGACAGAAGCAATGAGCAGTTCTTC.

V usage is TRBV12-1 and J usage is TRBJ1-1; the table's D call TRBD1 went unverified against the DNA. TRBV12-1 is assigned pseudogene status. The CDR3 is made up of 15 amino acids. The CDR3 loop reads CASSFDPGFDTEAFF. The DNA of the CDR3 is TGTGCCAGCAGCTTTGACCCAGGGTTTGACACTGAAGCTTTCTTT.